Following are 10 T cell receptor beta chains from one sample sequenced in a study of OX40 agonist ivuxolimab in advanced cancers. Produced via immunoSEQ multiplex PCR; TCRdb's table is partial and in-frame only. In the table there are about 31,000 clones, roughly 90% of which are singletons. The specimen comprised CD4+ or CD8+ T cells sorted from blood, sampled in a trial of the OX40 agonist ivuxolimab. The receptor set was obtained from an adult with an advanced solid tumor such as melanoma, head and neck, liver or kidney cancer.

The chain recombines TRBV28 with TRBJ2-1, with 11 positions matching TRBD2. CDR1 MDHEN and CDR2 SYDVKM come from the germline V gene. V lost 5 bases and J lost 3; bases outside the gene matches: 3. The CDR3 has 15 amino acids. The CDR3 spells CASSIGTSGYNEQFF. The CDR3 nucleotides are TGTGCCAGCAGTATCGGGACTAGCGGCTACAATGAGCAGTTCTTC.

The V and J genes are TRBV5-1 and TRBJ2-7, with D possibly being TRBD2 (6 bases). Germline lookup yields CDR1 SGHRS and CDR2 YFSETQ. This CDR3 comprises 15 residues. The V gene lost 2 bases and the J gene lost 4 bases, with 16 bases spanning the gap. The DNA for the CDR3 is TGCGCCAGCAGCTTTAGTCAGGCTGGGAGGTACGAGCAGTACTTC. This codes for CASSFSQAGRYEQYF.

The genes are TRBV4-3 and TRBJ1-2; D unclear. The CDR3 is 15 residues long. The V gene's germline CDR1 is LGHNA and CDR2 YSLEER. Trimming cost V 2 bases and J 4 bases, with 14 bases left between them. In DNA form, the CDR3 reads TGCGCCAGCAGCCAATCAATAGGAGGAGGCTATGGCTACACCTTC. Protein sequence: CASSQSIGGGYGYTF.

The V gene is TRBV4-1, the J gene TRBJ2-7, with D possibly being TRBD1 (6 bases). Germline V gene data show CDR1 as MGHRA and CDR2 as YSYEKL. V was cut by 0 bases and J by 0 bases, with 18 bases left in between. CDR3 size: 18 residues. This CDR3 reads CASSQDLGGRTISYEQYF. In DNA, the CDR3 is TGCGCCAGCAGCCAAGATCTTGGGGGCAGAACAATCTCCTACGAGCAGTACTTC.

Of note for this clone: Other DNA sequences in this sample translate to the same CDR3. V gene TRBV27 combines with J gene TRBJ2-7; 7 bases match TRBD1. This CDR3 has 13 amino acids. Germline values: CDR1 MNHEY, CDR2 SMNVEV (reference sequence). Unmatched junction bases numbered 2, after V lost 3 bases and J lost 3 bases. Here the CDR3 DNA reads TGTGCCAGCAGTTTCCGGGACAGCTACGAGCAGTACTTC. It is translated as CASSFRDSYEQYF.

The gene calls are TRBV19 and TRBJ2-7; 8 positions agree with TRBD1. The CDR3 runs to 11 residues. J was trimmed by 3 bases and V by 10 bases; bases with no gene match: 2. CDR1 is LNHDA and CDR2 is SQIVND in the germline V gene (reference sequence). The CDR3 DNA is TGTGCCACGGGGACAGGCTACGAGCAGTACTTC. Amino acid sequence: CATGTGYEQYF.

The chain combines TRBV2 with TRBJ2-2; possibly TRBD2 for D (6 bases). This CDR3 spans 15 amino acids. V dropped 10 bases and J dropped 4 bases, with 19 bases sitting between them. CDR1 is SNHLY, CDR2 FYNNEI, per germline. CDR3 sequence reads: CATTGTQGVTGELFF. CDR3 nucleotide sequence: TGTGCCACTACCGGGACTCAGGGCGTCACCGGGGAGCTGTTTTTT.

This chain links TRBV7-8 with TRBJ2-1, with 9 bases matching TRBD2. V lost 3 bases, J lost 0 bases, and 6 bases stayed unmatched. This CDR3 spans 17 amino acids. Germline CDR1 reads SGHVS; CDR2 reads FQNEAQ. CDR3 nucleotide sequence: TGTGCCAGCAGCTTGAGGGGTAGCGGGAGCTCCTACAATGAGCAGTTCTTC. Protein product: CASSLRGSGSSYNEQFF.

The chain uses TRBV5-4 and TRBJ2-7; 13 bases are a match to TRBD2. V shed 4 bases, J shed 5 bases, and the junction held 9 bases outside the gene matches. The germline V gene has CDR1 SGHNT and CDR2 YYREEE (reference sequence). This CDR3 has 16 amino acids. As DNA, the CDR3 is TGTGCCAGCAGCCCCGGGACTAGCGGGACCCGGAACGAGCAGTACTTC. The encoded protein is CASSPGTSGTRNEQYF.

J is TRBJ1-2 and V is TRBV19, with TRBD1 matching 9 bases. The CDR3 is made up of 16 amino acids. The germline V gene encodes CDR1 LNHDA and CDR2 SQIVND (reference sequence). V trimming: 5 bases; J trimming: 10 bases; junction bases outside the gene matches: 17. The CDR3 sequence is CASSLGQGSFIRSYTF. CDR3 nucleotide sequence: TGTGCCAGTAGTCTCGGACAGGGGTCCTTCATTCGTTCCTACACCTTC. The full variable domain, rest sourced from reference TRBV19 and TRBJ1-2, is DGGITQSPKYLFRKEGQNVTLSCEQNLNHDAMYWYRQDPGQGLRLIYYSQIVNDFQKGDIAEGYSVSREKKESFPLTVTSAQKNPTAFYLCASSLGQGSFIRSYTFGSGTRLTVV.